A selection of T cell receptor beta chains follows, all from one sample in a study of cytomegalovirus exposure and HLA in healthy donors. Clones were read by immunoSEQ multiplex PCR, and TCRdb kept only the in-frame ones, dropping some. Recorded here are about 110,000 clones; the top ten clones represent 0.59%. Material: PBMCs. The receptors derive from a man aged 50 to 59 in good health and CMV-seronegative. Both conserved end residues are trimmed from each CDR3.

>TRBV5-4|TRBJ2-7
ASSFRDSPYEQY
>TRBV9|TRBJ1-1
ASSVLAPQGTEAF
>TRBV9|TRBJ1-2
ASSVEEGLANYGYT
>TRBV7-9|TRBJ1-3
ASSFSQNTIY
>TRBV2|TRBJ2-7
ASSERGGAGNFYEQY
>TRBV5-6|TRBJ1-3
ASSWTTEHTIY
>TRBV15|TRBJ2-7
ATSREGGSYEQY
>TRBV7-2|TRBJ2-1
ASNLLNPGEQF
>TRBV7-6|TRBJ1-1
ASSLAARTEAF
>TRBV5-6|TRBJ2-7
ASSLYFAGVDEQY
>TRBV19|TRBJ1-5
ASSNDRGLSQPQH
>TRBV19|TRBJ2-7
ASSIGQGGVYEQY
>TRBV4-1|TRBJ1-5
ASSLSGQGKGQPQH
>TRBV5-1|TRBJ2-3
ASSWQGARIDTQY
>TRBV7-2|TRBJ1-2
ASSLVGTDYGYT
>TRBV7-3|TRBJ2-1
ASSPGGNRDLRTYNEQF
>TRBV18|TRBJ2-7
ASSLSFSDRVREQY
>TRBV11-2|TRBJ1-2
ASSLDRGGGYT
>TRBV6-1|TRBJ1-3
ASSEEGAVSGNTIY
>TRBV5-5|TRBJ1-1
ASSFVGGETEAF
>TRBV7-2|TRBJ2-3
ASSLAGTGGGLSTDTQY
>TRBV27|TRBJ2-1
ASSYLIRTGFEEQF
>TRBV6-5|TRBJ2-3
ASSYRGGHTDTQY
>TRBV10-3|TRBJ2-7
AISASQGGYEQY
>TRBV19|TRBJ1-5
ASSIDSSNQPQH
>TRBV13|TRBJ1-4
ASSDAGKGELF